These 8 T cell receptor beta chains were all obtained from the same sample, sequenced in a study of blood T cell repertoires in COVID-19. Repertoires were generated with immunoSEQ multiplex PCR, while TCRdb's copy carries only in-frame clones and drops some. Of around 72,000 clones in the sample, 75% to 90% were seen once. The specimen sequenced was peripheral blood. Receptors originate from a woman of 80 years or more with acute or convalescent COVID-19.

V is TRBV14 and J is TRBJ2-7, with a possible D match to TRBD1 (6 bases). Trimming pared 4 bases from V and 3 bases from J, leaving 13 bases between. Germline CDR1 reads SGHDN; CDR2 reads FVKESK. The CDR3 totals 14 residues. In nucleotides, the CDR3 is TGTGCCAGCAGCCGCTTACAACAGGGCTACGAGCAGTACTTC. Residues: CASSRLQQGYEQYF.

The V and J genes are TRBV30 and TRBJ1-1; D gene ambiguous. CDR1 is GTSNPN, CDR2 SVGIG, per germline (reference sequence). The CDR3 is made up of 12 amino acids. Trimming cost V 4 bases and J 1 base, with 7 bases left between them. CDR3: CAWTGGNTEAFF. Here the CDR3 DNA reads TGTGCCTGGACGGGAGGGAACACTGAAGCTTTCTTT.

The CDR3 DNA sequence: TGTGCCAGCAGCCTGACTAGCGGGGGAGGATTAGAGACCCAGTACTTC. Residues: CASSLTSGGGLETQYF. This chain links TRBV7-8 with TRBJ2-5; 12 bases agree with TRBD2. Trimming cost V 5 bases and J 4 bases; bases outside gene matches: 8. CDR1 is SGHVS, CDR2 FQNEAQ, per germline. The CDR3 loop spans 16 amino acids.

This chain connects TRBV12-3 or TRBV12-4 to TRBJ1-5; D perhaps matches TRBD1 (6 bases). The CDR3 contains 13 residues. Trimming took 5 bases from V and 9 from J, leaving 14 bases between them. Here the CDR3 reads CASSQQGQGPQHF. Here the CDR3 DNA reads TGTGCCAGCAGTCAACAGGGCCAAGGGCCCCAGCATTTT.

This clone was observed a single time. The rearrangement joins TRBV18 to TRBJ2-1, with D possibly matching TRBD2 (5 bases). The V gene's germline CDR1 is KGHSH and CDR2 LQKENI. The ends were cut back, 6 bases at V and 6 bases at J, with 15 bases in the middle. There are 14 residues in the CDR3. For the CDR3, the DNA is TGTGCCAGCTCCCCTCTGCTGGGGAGCAATGAGCAGTTCTTC. Protein: CASSPLLGSNEQFF.

The genes are TRBV7-8 and TRBJ1-5; perhaps TRBD1 as D (6 bases). This CDR3 comprises 14 residues. From germline, CDR1 is SGHVS and CDR2 FQNEAQ. V was cut by 3 bases and J by 6 bases, with 12 bases left in between. In nucleotides, the CDR3 is TGTGCCAGCAGCTTGAACAGGGTTGGTCAGCCCCAGCATTTT. This gives the protein CASSLNRVGQPQHF.

The rearrangement links TRBV5-4 to TRBJ2-5, with 8 bases lining up with TRBD2. Germline CDR1 SGHNT, CDR2 YYREEE (reference sequence). Trimming removed 0 bases from V and 6 bases from J; junction bases left unmatched: 10. The length of the CDR3 is 16 residues. The CDR3 bases are TGTGCCAGCAGCTTGGGCTCCAGCGGGAGTTCAAAGACCCAGTACTTC. Translated: CASSLGSSGSSKTQYF.

The chain recombines TRBV14 with TRBJ1-4; maybe TRBD1 (5 bases). V was pared by 2 bases and J by 4 bases, with 14 bases between. Germline V gene lookup returns CDR1 SGHDN and CDR2 FVKESK. The CDR3 spans 16 residues. This CDR3 reads CASSQFMTALNEKLFF. DNA of the CDR3: TGTGCCAGCAGCCAATTTATGACAGCCCTTAATGAAAAACTGTTTTTT.